A single sample is the source of the 9 T cell receptor beta chains below, sequenced in a study of beta chain features in type 1 diabetes. What was sequenced were expressed TCRB transcripts, since all of the isolated RNA had been reverse transcribed. Clones were read by immunoSEQ multiplex PCR, and TCRdb kept only the in-frame ones, dropping some. This table has 120,000 to 150,000 clones, 10% appearing once. The sequenced sample consisted of naive CD4+ T cells from blood. Receptors were obtained from a young man in good health.

This clone appeared a few times. The chain employs TRBV14 and TRBJ2-2; the D gene is possibly TRBD2 (5 bases). Per germline, CDR1 SGHDN and CDR2 FVKESK. CDR3 length: 16 amino acids. The V and J ends lost 5 bases and 6 bases respectively, with 19 bases between them. CDR3 nucleotides: TGTGCCAGCAGCAAAACGTCCGGGGTCATCGCCGGGGAGCTGTTTTTT. Its protein product is CASSKTSGVIAGELFF.

The chain couples TRBV7-9 to TRBJ1-6; 9 bases match TRBD1. V shed 2 bases, J shed 7 bases, and the junction held 6 bases outside the gene matches. The V gene's germline CDR1 is SEHNR and CDR2 FQNEAQ (reference sequence). CDR3 length: 16 amino acids. CDR3 loop: CASSLQATGGNSPLHF. In nucleotides, the CDR3 is TGTGCCAGCAGCTTACAAGCGACAGGGGGGAATTCACCCCTCCACTTT.

The genes are TRBV5-4 and TRBJ2-7, with 12 bases lining up with TRBD2. Looked up from germline, CDR1 is SGHNT and CDR2 is YYREEE (reference sequence). CDR3 length equals 15 residues. V lost 4 bases and J lost 1; bases outside the gene matches: 3. CDR3 coding DNA: TGTGCCAGCAGCGTACTAGCGGGGGGTTCCTACGAGCAGTACTTC. Amino acid sequence: CASSVLAGGSYEQYF.

This sequence joins TRBV10-3 and TRBJ2-1, with 7 bases fitting TRBD2. The germline gives CDR1 ENHRY, CDR2 SYGVKD. The CDR3 is 15 amino acids. V was pared by 3 bases and J by 3 bases, with 5 bases of the junction left unmatched. For the CDR3, the DNA is TGTGCCATCAGTGATTCAGCGGGGTACTACAATGAGCAGTTCTTC. It translates to CAISDSAGYYNEQFF.

J is TRBJ1-3 and V is TRBV2, with D possibly matching TRBD1 (6 bases). In germline, CDR1 is SNHLY, CDR2 FYNNEI. The CDR3 is made up of 15 amino acids. Trimming shortened V by 6 bases and J by 0 bases, and 12 bases separated the two germline ends. CDR3 amino acids: CASRTGQNSGNTIYF. The CDR3 coding sequence is TGTGCCAGCAGGACCGGACAGAACTCTGGAAACACCATATATTTT. Looking up the rest from reference TRBV2 and TRBJ1-3 gives the full variable domain: EPEVTQTPSHQVTQMGQEVILRCVPISNHLYFYWYRQILGQKVEFLVSFYNNEISEKSEIFDDQFSVERPDGSNFTLKIRSTKLEDSAMYFCASRTGQNSGNTIYFGEGSWLTVV.

CDR3 residues: CASSSKWLGGNQPQHF. CDR3 sequence (DNA): TGTGCCAGCAGCTCTAAGTGGCTAGGGGGCAATCAGCCCCAGCATTTT. The chain is built from TRBV7-2 and TRBJ1-5; D perhaps matches TRBD1 (5 bases). The CDR3 sequence is 16 residues long. Trimming cost V 4 bases and J 2 bases, with 15 bases left between them. Germline lookup yields CDR1 SGHTA and CDR2 FQGNSA.

This clone has just a few counts. The chain links TRBV18 to TRBJ2-2; unclear D gene. The V gene's germline CDR1 is KGHSH and CDR2 LQKENI. This CDR3 contains 17 residues. V was cut by 4 bases and J by 0 bases, with 15 bases left in between. In DNA, the CDR3 is TGTGCCAGCTCACAAAACGAGGCAAACGCGAACACCGGGGAGCTGTTTTTT. It translates to CASSQNEANANTGELFF.

V is TRBV2 and J is TRBJ1-1; D may be TRBD1 (6 bases). Germline V CDR1 and CDR2: SNHLY, FYNNEI. The CDR3 length is 14 residues. Trimming stripped 6 bases from V and 1 base from J, with 12 bases between. The CDR3 loop reads CASRERGGNTEAFF. For the CDR3, the DNA is TGTGCCAGCAGGGAGAGGGGGGGGAACACTGAAGCTTTCTTT.

The chain carries TRBV6-1 and TRBJ2-5; weak D call: TRBD2 (5 bases). Near its end, the DNA agrees better with TRBJ2-7, so the J call may be wrong. Germline V CDR1 and CDR2: MNHNS, SASEGT. This CDR3 comprises 13 residues. DNA for the CDR3: TGTGCCAGCATGGCGGGCCCCGAGTACGAGCAGTACTTC. The encoded protein is CASMAGPEYEQYF.